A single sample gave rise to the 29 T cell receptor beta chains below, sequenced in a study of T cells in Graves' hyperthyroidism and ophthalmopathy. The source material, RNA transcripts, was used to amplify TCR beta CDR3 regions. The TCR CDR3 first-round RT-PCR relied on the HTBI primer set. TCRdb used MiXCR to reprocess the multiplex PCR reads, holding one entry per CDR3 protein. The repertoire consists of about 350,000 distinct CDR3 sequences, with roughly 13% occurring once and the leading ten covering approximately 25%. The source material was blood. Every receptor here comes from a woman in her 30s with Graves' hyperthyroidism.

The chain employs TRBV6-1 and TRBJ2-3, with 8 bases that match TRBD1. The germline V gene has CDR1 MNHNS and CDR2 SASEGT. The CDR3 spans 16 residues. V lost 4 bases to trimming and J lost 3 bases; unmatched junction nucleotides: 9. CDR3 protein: CASSAPRQGRTDTQYF. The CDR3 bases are TGTGCCAGCAGTGCCCCTAGACAGGGGAGAACAGATACGCAGTATTTT.

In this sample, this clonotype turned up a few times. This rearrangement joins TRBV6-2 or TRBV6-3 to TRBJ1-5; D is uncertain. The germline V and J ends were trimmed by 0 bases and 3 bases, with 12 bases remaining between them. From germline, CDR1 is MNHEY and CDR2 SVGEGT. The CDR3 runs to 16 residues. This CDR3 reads CASSYSRQATNQPQHF. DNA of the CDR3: TGTGCCAGCAGTTACTCGCGGCAGGCGACCAATCAGCCCCAGCATTTT.

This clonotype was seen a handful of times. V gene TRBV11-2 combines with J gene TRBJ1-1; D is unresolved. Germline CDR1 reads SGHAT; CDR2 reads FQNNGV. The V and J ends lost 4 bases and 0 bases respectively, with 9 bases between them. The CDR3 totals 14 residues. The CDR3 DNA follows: TGTGCCAGCAGCTCCCCGAGAGTGAACACTGAAGCTTTCTTT. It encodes CASSSPRVNTEAFF.

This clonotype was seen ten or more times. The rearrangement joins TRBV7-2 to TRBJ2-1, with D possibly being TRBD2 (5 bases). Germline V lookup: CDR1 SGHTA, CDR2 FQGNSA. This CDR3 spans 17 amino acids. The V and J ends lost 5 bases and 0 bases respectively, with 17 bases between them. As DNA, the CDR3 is TGTGCCAGCAGCCGGGCCCCTAGCAGGAGCTCCTACAATGAGCAGTTCTTC. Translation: CASSRAPSRSSYNEQFF. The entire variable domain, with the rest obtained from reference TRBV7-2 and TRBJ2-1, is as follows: GAGVSQSPSNKVTEKGKDVELRCDPISGHTALYWYRQSLGQGLEFLIYFQGNSAPDKSGLPSDRFSAERTGGSVSTLTIQRTQQEDSAVYLCASSRAPSRSSYNEQFFGPGTRLTVL.

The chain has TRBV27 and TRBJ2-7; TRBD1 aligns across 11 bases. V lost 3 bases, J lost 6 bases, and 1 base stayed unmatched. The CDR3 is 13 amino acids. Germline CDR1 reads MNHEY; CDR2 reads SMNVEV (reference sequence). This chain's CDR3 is CASSFGTGGEQYF. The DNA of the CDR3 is TGTGCCAGCAGTTTCGGGACAGGGGGCGAGCAGTACTTC.

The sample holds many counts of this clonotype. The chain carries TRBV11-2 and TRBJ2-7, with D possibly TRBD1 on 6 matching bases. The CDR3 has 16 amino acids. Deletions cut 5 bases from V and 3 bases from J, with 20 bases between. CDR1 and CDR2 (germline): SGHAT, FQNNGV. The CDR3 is CASSPSLRGRSYEQYF. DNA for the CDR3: TGTGCCAGCAGCCCTAGCCTCAGGGGACGAAGCTACGAGCAGTACTTC.

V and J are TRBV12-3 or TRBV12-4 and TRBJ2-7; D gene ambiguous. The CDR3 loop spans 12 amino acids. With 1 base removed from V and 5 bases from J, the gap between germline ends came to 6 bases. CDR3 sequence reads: CASSLVIHEQYF. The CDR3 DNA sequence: TGTGCCAGCAGTTTAGTAATCCACGAGCAGTACTTC.

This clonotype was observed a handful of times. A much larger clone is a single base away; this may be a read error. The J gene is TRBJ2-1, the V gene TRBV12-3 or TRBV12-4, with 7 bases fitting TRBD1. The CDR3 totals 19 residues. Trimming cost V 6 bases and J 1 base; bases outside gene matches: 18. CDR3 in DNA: TGTGCCAGCAGATTGGGACAGAGAGTAGCGAGAGGATCCTACAATGAGCAGTTCTTC. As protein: CASRLGQRVARGSYNEQFF.

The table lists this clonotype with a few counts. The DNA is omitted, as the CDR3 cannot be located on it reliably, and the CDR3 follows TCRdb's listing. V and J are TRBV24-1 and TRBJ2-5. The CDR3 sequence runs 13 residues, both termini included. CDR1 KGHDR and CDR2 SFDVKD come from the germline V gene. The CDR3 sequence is CATSVPGQETQYF.

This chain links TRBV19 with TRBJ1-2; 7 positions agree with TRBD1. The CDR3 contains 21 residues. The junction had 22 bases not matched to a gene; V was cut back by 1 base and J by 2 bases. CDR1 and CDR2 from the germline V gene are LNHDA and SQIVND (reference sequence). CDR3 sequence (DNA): TGTGCCAGTAGTATAGGCCCTATAAAGAAGCGCCGCGACAGGGCGAACTATGGCTACACCTTC. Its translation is CASSIGPIKKRRDRANYGYTF.

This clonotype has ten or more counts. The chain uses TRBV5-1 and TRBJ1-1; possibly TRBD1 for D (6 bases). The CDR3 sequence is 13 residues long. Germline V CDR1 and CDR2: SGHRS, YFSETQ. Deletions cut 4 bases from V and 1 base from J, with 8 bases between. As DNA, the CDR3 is TGCGCCAGCAGCCGACAGGCGAACACTGAAGCTTTCTTT. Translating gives CASSRQANTEAFF.

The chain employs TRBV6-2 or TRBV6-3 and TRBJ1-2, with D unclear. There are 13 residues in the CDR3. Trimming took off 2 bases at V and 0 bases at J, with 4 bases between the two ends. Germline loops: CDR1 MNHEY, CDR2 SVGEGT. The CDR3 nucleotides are TGTGCCAGCAGTTACGTAGCTAACTATGGCTACACCTTC. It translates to CASSYVANYGYTF.

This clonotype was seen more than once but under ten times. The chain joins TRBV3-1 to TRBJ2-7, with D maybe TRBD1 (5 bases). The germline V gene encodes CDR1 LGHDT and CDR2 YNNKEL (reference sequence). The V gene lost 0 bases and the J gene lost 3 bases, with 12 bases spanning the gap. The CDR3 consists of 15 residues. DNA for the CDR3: TGTGCCAGCAGCCAAGATTTGGCAGGGAACTACGAGCAGTACTTC. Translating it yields CASSQDLAGNYEQYF.

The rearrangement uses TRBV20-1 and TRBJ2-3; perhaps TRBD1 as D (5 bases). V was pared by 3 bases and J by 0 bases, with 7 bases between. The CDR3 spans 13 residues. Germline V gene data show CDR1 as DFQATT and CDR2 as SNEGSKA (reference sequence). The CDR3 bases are TGCAGTGCTAGGGGGCCTAGCACAGATACGCAGTATTTT. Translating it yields CSARGPSTDTQYF.

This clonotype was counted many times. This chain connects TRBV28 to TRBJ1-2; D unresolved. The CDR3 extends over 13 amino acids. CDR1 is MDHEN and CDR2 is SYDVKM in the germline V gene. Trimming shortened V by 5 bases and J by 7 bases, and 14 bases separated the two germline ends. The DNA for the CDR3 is TGTGCCAGCAGTCCAGGATGGGCCGGTGGCTACACCTTC. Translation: CASSPGWAGGYTF.

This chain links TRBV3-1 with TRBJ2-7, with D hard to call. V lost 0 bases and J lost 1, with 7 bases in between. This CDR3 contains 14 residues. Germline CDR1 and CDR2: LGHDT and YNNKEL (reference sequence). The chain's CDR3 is CASSQDSLSYEQYF. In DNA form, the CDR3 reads TGTGCCAGCAGCCAAGATTCTCTTTCCTACGAGCAGTACTTC.

In nucleotides, the CDR3 is TGTGCCAGCAGCTTAGCCGGACAGCTTATCTCTGGAAACACCATATATTTT. Its translation is CASSLAGQLISGNTIYF. V usage is TRBV7-2 and J usage is TRBJ1-3; weak D call: TRBD1 (6 bases). The CDR3 spans 17 residues. Trimming removed 0 bases at V and 0 bases at J, with 12 bases between. The germline CDR1 and CDR2 sequences are SGHTA and FQGNSA.

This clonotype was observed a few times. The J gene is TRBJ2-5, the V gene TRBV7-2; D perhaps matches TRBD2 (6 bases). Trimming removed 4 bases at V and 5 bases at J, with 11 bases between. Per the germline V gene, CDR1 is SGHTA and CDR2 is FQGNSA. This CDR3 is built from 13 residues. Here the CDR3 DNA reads TGTGCCAGCAGCTGGGGAGGTTTGGAGACCCAGTACTTC. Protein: CASSWGGLETQYF.

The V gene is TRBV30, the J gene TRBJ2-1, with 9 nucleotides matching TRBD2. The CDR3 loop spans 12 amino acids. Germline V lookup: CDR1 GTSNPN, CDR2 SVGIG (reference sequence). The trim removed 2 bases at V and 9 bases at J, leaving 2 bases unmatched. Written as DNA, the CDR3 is TGTGCCTGGAGTCGCGGGAGGGCTGAGCAGTTCTTC. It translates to CAWSRGRAEQFF.

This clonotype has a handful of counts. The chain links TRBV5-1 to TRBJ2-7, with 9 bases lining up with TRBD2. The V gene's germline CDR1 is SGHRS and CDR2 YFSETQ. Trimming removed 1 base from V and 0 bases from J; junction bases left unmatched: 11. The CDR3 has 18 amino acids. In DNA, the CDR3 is TGCGCCAGCAGCTTGATCGGGTATCTAGCGGGGAGCTCCTACGAGCAGTACTTC. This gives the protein CASSLIGYLAGSSYEQYF.

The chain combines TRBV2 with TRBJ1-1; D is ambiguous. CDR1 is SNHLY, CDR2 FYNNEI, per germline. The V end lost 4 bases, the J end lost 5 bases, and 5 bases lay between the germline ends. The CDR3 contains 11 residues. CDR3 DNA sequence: TGTGCCAGCAGTGGGGAGACTGAAGCTTTCTTT. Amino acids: CASSGETEAFF.

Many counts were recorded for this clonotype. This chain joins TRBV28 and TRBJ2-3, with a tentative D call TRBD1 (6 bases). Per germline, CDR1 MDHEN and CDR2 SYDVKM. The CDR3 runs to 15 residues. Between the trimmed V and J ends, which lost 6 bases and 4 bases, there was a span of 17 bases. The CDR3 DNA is TGTGCCAGCAGCACCTTACAGGGAATGGCAGATACGCAGTATTTT. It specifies CASSTLQGMADTQYF.

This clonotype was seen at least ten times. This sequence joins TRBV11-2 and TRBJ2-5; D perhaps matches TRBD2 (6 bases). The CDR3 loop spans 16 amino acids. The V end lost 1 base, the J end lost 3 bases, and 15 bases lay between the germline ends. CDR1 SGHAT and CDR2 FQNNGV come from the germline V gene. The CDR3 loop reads CASSLANRREEETQYF. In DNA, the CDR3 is TGTGCCAGCAGCTTAGCCAACCGCAGGGAGGAAGAGACCCAGTACTTC. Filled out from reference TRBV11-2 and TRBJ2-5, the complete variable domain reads EAGVAQSPRYKIIEKRQSVAFWCNPISGHATLYWYQQILGQGPKLLIQFQNNGVVDDSQLPKDRFSAERLKGVDSTLKIQPAKLEDSAVYLCASSLANRREEETQYFGPGTRLLVL.

The CDR3 region has the DNA TGTGCCAGCAGTCCAACGATAAACTATGGCTACACCTTC. This codes for CASSPTINYGYTF. V and J are TRBV12-3 or TRBV12-4 and TRBJ1-2; D gene uncertain. Trimming stripped 5 bases from V and 2 bases from J, with 9 bases between. This CDR3 is built from 13 residues.

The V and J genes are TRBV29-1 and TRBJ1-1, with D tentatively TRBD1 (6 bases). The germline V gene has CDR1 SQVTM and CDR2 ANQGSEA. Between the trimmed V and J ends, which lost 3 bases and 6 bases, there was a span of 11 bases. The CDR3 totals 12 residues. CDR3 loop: CSVDEGVAEAFF. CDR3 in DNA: TGCAGCGTTGATGAGGGGGTGGCTGAAGCTTTCTTT. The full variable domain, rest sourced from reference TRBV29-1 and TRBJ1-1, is SAVISQKPSRDICQRGTSLTIQCQVDSQVTMMFWYRQQPGQSLTLIATANQGSEATYESGFVIDKFPISRPNLTFSTLTVSNMSPEDSSIYLCSVDEGVAEAFFGQGTRLTVV.

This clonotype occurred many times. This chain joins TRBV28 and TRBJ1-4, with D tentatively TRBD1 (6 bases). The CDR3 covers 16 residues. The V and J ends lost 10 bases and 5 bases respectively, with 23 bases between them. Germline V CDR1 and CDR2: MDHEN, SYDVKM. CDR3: CATRGHVDRLNEKLFF. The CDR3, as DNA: TGTGCCACCCGGGGGCACGTCGACAGACTCAATGAAAAACTGTTTTTT.

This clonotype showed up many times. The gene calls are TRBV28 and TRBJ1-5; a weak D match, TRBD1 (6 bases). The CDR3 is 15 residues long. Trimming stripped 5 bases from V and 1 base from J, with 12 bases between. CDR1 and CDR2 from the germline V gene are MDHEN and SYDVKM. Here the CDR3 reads CASSETGRSNQPQHF. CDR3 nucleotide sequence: TGTGCCAGCAGTGAGACAGGTCGAAGCAATCAGCCCCAGCATTTT.

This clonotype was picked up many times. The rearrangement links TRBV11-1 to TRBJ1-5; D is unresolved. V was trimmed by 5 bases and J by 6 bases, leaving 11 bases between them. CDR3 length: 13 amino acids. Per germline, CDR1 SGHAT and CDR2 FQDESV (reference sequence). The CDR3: CASSASKAQPQHF. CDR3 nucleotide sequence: TGTGCCAGCAGCGCCTCTAAGGCTCAGCCCCAGCATTTT.

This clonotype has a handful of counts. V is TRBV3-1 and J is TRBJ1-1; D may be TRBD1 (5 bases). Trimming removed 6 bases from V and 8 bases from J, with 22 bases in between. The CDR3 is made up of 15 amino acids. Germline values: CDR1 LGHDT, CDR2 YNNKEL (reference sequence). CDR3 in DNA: TGTGCCAGCAGGAACTCGGGACGACCCAACGTGGAAGCTTTCTTT. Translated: CASRNSGRPNVEAFF.